This record covers a single TCR beta chain. Its antigen is undetermined. Sequenced by immunoSEQ multiplex PCR; TCRdb stores in-frame clones only, minus some. The sample has under 95,000 clones, under 90% seen once. Trimming took 9 bases from V and 0 from J, leaving 8 bases between them. This CDR3 is 12 amino acids long. Per germline, CDR1 LNHDA and CDR2 SQIVND (reference sequence). This entry is derived from a study of T cell responses to AZD1222 COVID-19 vaccine. Overall study findings and caveats: The donors showed a predominance of white British ancestry and of females, with possible underestimation of clonal diversity. Vaccine-related CD4 TCRs covered spike, predominating at 160-218 and 743-854. Nearly half of spike-specific TCRs reportedly go after variant regions that carry no mutations. Two doses of AZD1222 preceded a rise in Spike-specific TCR breadth and depth.

The TCR comes from an adult in good health. The chain carries TRBV19 and TRBJ1-1; no reliable D call. The sample consisted of peripheral blood, taken on day 0 of AZD1222 vaccination. The DNA of the CDR3 is TGTGCCAGCAGACGGGTGAACACTGAAGCTTTCTTT. Translated, it gives CASRRVNTEAFF.